A single sample gave rise to the 18 T cell receptor beta chains below, sequenced in a study of T cell repertoires in aging, cancer and after chemotherapy. TCR beta rearrangements were amplified from peripheral blood genomic DNA. A mixed TRB-A/B primer pool amplified rearranged TRB by multiplex touch-down PCR. TCRdb re-derived calls from the multiplex PCR reads in MiXCR, one entry per CDR3 protein. The data show approximately 1,800 distinct CDR3 sequences, about 60% seen once. The source material was blood. These receptors all come from a human donor with a blood cancer.

About this clonotype itself: A junction boundary mismatches the germline segment, possibly from a read error. The chain combines TRBV20-1 with TRBJ2-1; D call uncertain. This CDR3 contains 14 residues. The germline gives CDR1 DFQATT, CDR2 SNEGSKA (reference sequence). CDR3 bases: TGCATTGCTACAAGTAGTATGGTTCGAAATGAGCAGTTCTTC. The encoded protein is CIATSSMVRNEQFF.

This clonotype was seen more than once but under ten times. This chain links TRBV30 with TRBJ2-2; no definite D call. The CDR3 is 13 residues long. Germline loops: CDR1 GTSNPN, CDR2 SVGIG (reference sequence). Trimming stripped 4 bases from V and 0 bases from J, with 6 bases between. The CDR3 reads CAWTEANTGELFF. The CDR3 DNA is TGTGCCTGGACAGAGGCGAACACCGGGGAGCTGTTTTTT. The full variable domain, with the rest looked up from reference TRBV30 and TRBJ2-2, is SQTIHQWPATLVQPVGSPLSLECTVEGTSNPNLYWYRQAAGRGLQLLFYSVGIGQISSEVPQNLSASRPQDRQFILSSKKLLLSDSGFYLCAWTEANTGELFFGEGSRLTVL.

CDR3 sequence reads: CASSGGQVYGYTF. The CDR3 DNA reads TGTGCCAGCAGCGGAGGGCAGGTCTATGGCTACACCTTC. The rearrangement joins TRBV12-3 or TRBV12-4 to TRBJ1-2, with unresolved D. The CDR3 has 13 amino acids. Trimming cost V 6 bases and J 4 bases, with 12 bases left between them.

CDR3 coding DNA: TGCAGCGTTGAAGGCGTGTACGGGGAGGGGTACAATGAGCAGTTCTTC. It codes for CSVEGVYGEGYNEQFF. This chain connects TRBV29-1 to TRBJ2-1; 7 bases map to TRBD2. V gave up 1 base and J gave up 4 bases; unmatched junction bases: 10. CDR3 length: 16 amino acids. Germline values: CDR1 SQVTM, CDR2 ANQGSEA.

The table lists this clonotype with a few counts. The genes are TRBV15 and TRBJ2-5; D uncertain. The CDR3 consists of 13 residues. CDR1 and CDR2 from the germline V gene are LNHNV and YYDKDF (reference sequence). Trimming left V 0 bases short and J 4 bases short, with 6 bases between. CDR3 sequence (DNA): TGTGCCACCAGCAGAGACGGCGTAGAGACCCAGTACTTC. Its protein is CATSRDGVETQYF.

This chain uses TRBV12-3 or TRBV12-4 with TRBJ2-2; D remains unclear. The CDR3 covers 13 residues. Trimming took off 5 bases at V and 1 base at J, with 5 bases between the two ends. The CDR3 sequence: CASSPQNTGELFF. The CDR3 region has the DNA TGTGCCAGCAGTCCTCAGAACACCGGGGAGCTGTTTTTT.

The rearrangement links TRBV29-1 to TRBJ2-1, with a weak D call TRBD2 (6 bases). V was clipped by 7 bases and J by 8 bases, with 15 bases between them. The CDR3 loop spans 12 amino acids. Per the germline V gene, CDR1 is SQVTM and CDR2 is ANQGSEA. The CDR3: CSASVLAYEQFF. The CDR3 DNA reads as TGCAGCGCTTCGGTACTAGCCTATGAGCAGTTCTTC.

This clonotype was seen a few times. The chain combines TRBV6-4 with TRBJ2-1, with TRBD2 as a possible D gene (5 bases). Trimming pared 0 bases from V and 0 bases from J, leaving 15 bases between. The CDR3 has 18 amino acids. The germline V gene has CDR1 MRHNA and CDR2 SNTAGT. The CDR3 DNA is TGTGCCAGCAGTGACTCGCGACACGGGATTAGCTCCTACAATGAGCAGTTCTTC. It is translated as CASSDSRHGISSYNEQFF.

CDR3 residues: CALRLAGGSLRETQYF. CDR3 sequence (DNA): TGTGCCTTACGACTAGCGGGGGGCTCCCTAAGAGAGACCCAGTACTTC. The V call is TRBV30, the J call TRBJ2-3; TRBD2 agrees at 13 bases. The J call is doubtful: the DNA matches TRBJ2-5 better. CDR3 length equals 16 residues. Germline V gives CDR1 GTSNPN, CDR2 SVGIG (reference sequence).

This CDR3 is CASSPTWDQETQYF. The CDR3 coding sequence is TGTGCCAGCAGTCCCACCTGGGACCAAGAGACCCAGTACTTC. J is TRBJ2-5 and V is TRBV27; no clear D gene. Germline CDR1 is MNHEY and CDR2 is SMNVEV (reference sequence). V dropped 5 bases and J dropped 0 bases, with 10 bases sitting between them. The CDR3 totals 14 residues.

The chain uses TRBV6-5 and TRBJ2-1; weak D call: TRBD2 (7 bases). V lost 9 bases to trimming and J lost 2 bases, with 17 bases between them. CDR3 length: 15 residues. Germline V CDR1 and CDR2: MNHEY, SVGAGI. The CDR3 loop reads CASIPTGGPYNEQFF. CDR3 bases: TGTGCCAGTATCCCCACGGGGGGCCCCTACAATGAGCAGTTCTTC.

The chain combines TRBV6-5 with TRBJ1-1, with unresolved D. V dropped 0 bases and J dropped 0 bases, with 8 bases sitting between them. Germline V lookup: CDR1 MNHEY, CDR2 SVGAGI. The CDR3 length is 15 residues. In nucleotides, the CDR3 is TGTGCCAGCAGTTACTCTGGCGCCATGAACACTGAAGCTTTCTTT. Translation: CASSYSGAMNTEAFF.

This chain connects TRBV30 to TRBJ2-5; D remains unclear. Germline CDR1 reads GTSNPN; CDR2 reads SVGIG (reference sequence). The CDR3 contains 11 residues. The ends were cut back, 5 bases at V and 5 bases at J, with 9 bases in the middle. The CDR3 loop reads CAWETLETQYF. CDR3 DNA sequence: TGTGCCTGGGAGACGTTGGAGACCCAGTACTTC.

This clonotype was detected a few times. The CDR3 loop is CAWSQSYEQYF. The CDR3 DNA reads as TGTGCCTGGAGTCAATCCTACGAGCAGTACTTC. V is TRBV30 and J is TRBJ2-7; D uncertain. CDR3 length: 11 amino acids. The germline V and J ends were trimmed by 2 bases and 1 base, with 3 bases remaining between them. Germline V gene data show CDR1 as GTSNPN and CDR2 as SVGIG (reference sequence).

V is TRBV11-3 and J is TRBJ2-7, with 8 bases identical to TRBD2. The CDR3 totals 14 residues. From germline, CDR1 is SGHNT and CDR2 YENEEA. Trimming removed 1 base from V and 6 bases from J; junction bases left unmatched: 5. CDR3 sequence (DNA): TGTGCCAGCAGCTTAGCCCGGGGGGGCTCCGAGCAGTACTTC. Protein: CASSLARGGSEQYF. The entire variable domain, with the rest obtained from reference TRBV11-3 and TRBJ2-7, is as follows: EAGVVQSPRYKIIEKKQPVAFWCNPISGHNTLYWYLQNLGQGPELLIRYENEEAVDDSQLPKDRFSAERLKGVDSTLKIQPAELGDSAVYLCASSLARGGSEQYFGPGTRLTVT.

Only a few counts were recorded for this clonotype. The chain recombines TRBV7-2 with TRBJ2-7, with D possibly matching TRBD2 (7 bases). The CDR3 totals 15 residues. The germline V and J ends were trimmed by 5 bases and 4 bases, with 18 bases remaining between them. Germline CDR1 reads SGHTA; CDR2 reads FQGNSA. CDR3 nucleotide sequence: TGTGCCAGCAGCGACGGGTCGGGGGGCGCGTACGAGCAGTACTTC. This gives the protein CASSDGSGGAYEQYF. Based on the CDR3 plus reference TRBV7-2 and TRBJ2-7, the full variable domain is GAGVSQSPSNKVTEKGKDVELRCDPISGHTALYWYRQSLGQGLEFLIYFQGNSAPDKSGLPSDRFSAERTGGSVSTLTIQRTQQEDSAVYLCASSDGSGGAYEQYFGPGTRLTVT.

The V call is TRBV12-3 or TRBV12-4, the J call TRBJ2-3, with D unresolved. CDR3 length: 15 residues. V was clipped by 3 bases and J by 0 bases, with 10 bases between them. CDR3 nucleotide sequence: TGTGCCAGCAGTTTTACCCACTCTAGCACAGATACGCAGTATTTT. This encodes CASSFTHSSTDTQYF.

The chain combines TRBV12-3 or TRBV12-4 with TRBJ2-1, with D perhaps TRBD1 (6 bases). Deletions cut 4 bases from V and 3 bases from J, with 10 bases between. This CDR3 spans 14 amino acids. This chain's CDR3 is CASSSWTDYNEQFF. As DNA, the CDR3 is TGTGCCAGCAGTTCCTGGACAGACTACAATGAGCAGTTCTTC.